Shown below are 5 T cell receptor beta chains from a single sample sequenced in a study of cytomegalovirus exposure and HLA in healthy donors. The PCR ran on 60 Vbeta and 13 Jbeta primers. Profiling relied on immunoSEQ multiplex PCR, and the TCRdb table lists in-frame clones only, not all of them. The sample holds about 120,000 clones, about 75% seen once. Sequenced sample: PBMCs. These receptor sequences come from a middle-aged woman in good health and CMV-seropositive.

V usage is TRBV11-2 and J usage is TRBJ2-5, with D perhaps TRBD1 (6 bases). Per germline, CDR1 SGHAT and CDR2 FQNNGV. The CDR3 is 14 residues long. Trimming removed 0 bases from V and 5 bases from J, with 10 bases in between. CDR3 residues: CASSLEGAKETQYF. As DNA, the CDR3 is TGTGCCAGCAGCTTAGAGGGGGCAAAGGAGACCCAGTACTTC.

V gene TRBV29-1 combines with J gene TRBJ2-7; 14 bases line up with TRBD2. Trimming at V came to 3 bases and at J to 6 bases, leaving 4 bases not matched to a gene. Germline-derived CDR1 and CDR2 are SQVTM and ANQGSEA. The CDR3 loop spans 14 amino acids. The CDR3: CSVEGGLAGGEQYF. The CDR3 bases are TGCAGCGTTGAGGGCGGACTAGCGGGAGGCGAGCAGTACTTC.

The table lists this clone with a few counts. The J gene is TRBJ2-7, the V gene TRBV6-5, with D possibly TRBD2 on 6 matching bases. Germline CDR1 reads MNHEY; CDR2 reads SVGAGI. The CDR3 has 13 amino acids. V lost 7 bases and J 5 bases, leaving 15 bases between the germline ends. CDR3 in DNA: TGTGCCAGCACCTGGCGGGGTAGCCACGAGCAGTACTTC. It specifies CASTWRGSHEQYF.

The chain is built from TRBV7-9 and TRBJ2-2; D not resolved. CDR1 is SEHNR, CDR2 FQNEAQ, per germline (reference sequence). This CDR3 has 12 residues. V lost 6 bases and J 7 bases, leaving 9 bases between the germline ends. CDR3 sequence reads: CASRFGDGELFF. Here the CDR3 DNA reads TGTGCCAGCAGGTTCGGTGACGGGGAGCTGTTTTTT.

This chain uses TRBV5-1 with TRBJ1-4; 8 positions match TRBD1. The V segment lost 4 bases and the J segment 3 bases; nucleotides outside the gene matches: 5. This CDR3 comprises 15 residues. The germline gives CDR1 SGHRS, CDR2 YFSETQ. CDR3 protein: CASSGQGASNEKLFF. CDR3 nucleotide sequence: TGCGCCAGCAGCGGGCAGGGGGCGTCTAATGAAAAACTGTTTTTT.